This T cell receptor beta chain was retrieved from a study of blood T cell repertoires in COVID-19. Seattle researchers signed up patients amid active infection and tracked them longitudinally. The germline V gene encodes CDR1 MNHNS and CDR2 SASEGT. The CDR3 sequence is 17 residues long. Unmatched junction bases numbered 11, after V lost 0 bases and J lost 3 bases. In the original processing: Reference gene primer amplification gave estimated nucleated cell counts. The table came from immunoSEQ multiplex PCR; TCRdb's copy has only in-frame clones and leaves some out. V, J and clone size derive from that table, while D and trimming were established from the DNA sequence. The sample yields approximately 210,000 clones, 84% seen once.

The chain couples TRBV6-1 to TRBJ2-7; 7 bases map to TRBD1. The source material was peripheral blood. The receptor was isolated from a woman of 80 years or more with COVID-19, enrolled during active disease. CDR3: CASSEAHPGQTFYEQYV. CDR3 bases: TGTGCCAGCAGTGAAGCGCATCCGGGACAGACCTTCTACGAGCAGTACGTC.